This TCR beta chain was sequenced in a study of T cell responses to AZD1222 COVID-19 vaccine. Broader study findings: Seropositive at baseline were only a handful of AZD1222 recipients.

The method was immunoSEQ multiplex PCR; TCRdb's version includes in-frame clones alone and lacks a portion of them. This sample has 60,000 to 75,000 clones, with 80% to 90% found just once. Of note for this clone: Its specificity is unknown.

The CDR3 extends over 16 amino acids. The V end lost 9 bases, the J end lost 2 bases, and 21 bases lay between the germline ends. Per germline, CDR1 SGHNT and CDR2 YYREEE (reference sequence). The sample here was peripheral blood, taken 28 days after the second AZD1222 dose. The clonotype was recovered from an adult who received the AZD1222 COVID-19 vaccine. J is TRBJ1-3 and V is TRBV5-4; possible D gene TRBD1, 5 bases. For the CDR3, the DNA is TGTGCCAACGACTGGGGGAGGTGGGGGACTGGAAACACCATATATTTT. Its translation: CANDWGRWGTGNTIYF.